Listed below are T cell receptor beta chains from one sample, sequenced in a study of T-cell memory formation after mild COVID-19. TCRdb itself ran the 5' RACE reads through MiXCR, one entry per CDR3 protein. The data contain roughly 130,000 distinct CDR3 sequences, about a sixth of them singletons. The sample consisted of PBMCs or a T cell subset sorted from them (not recorded which). The origin of the receptors is a man aged 18 to 30 who had mild COVID-19 (a few samples of this study predate the infection). Cell type and time point are not known. Both conserved end residues are part of each CDR3. D genes are given only for firm matches. Rows give clone size only sometimes, using once, few, many, or a class for an expanded clone.

j_call	d_call	v_call	clone_size	cdr3_aa	cdr3_nt
TRBJ1-6	TRBD1	TRBV5-1	.	CASSIDRGNSPLHF	TGCGCCAGCAGCATAGACAGGGGAAATTCACCCCTCCACTTT
TRBJ1-2	.	TRBV5-1	few	CASSLDGGYTF	TGCGCCAGCAGCTTGGACGGTGGCTACACCTTC
TRBJ2-5	.	TRBV28	few	CASNPGLATETQYF	TGTGCCAGCAATCCAGGCCTAGCGACGGAGACCCAGTACTTC
TRBJ2-2	.	TRBV7-2	.	CASSLASTNGELFF	TGTGCCAGCAGCTTAGCTTCGACAAACGGGGAGCTGTTTTTT
TRBJ2-5	.	TRBV11-2	few	CASSSLGEETQYF	TGTGCCAGCAGCTCCCTAGGGGAAGAGACCCAGTACTTC
TRBJ1-1	.	TRBV7-9	.	CASSPMGTSLRAFF	TGTGCCAGCAGCCCCATGGGGACTAGCCTGCGGGCTTTCTTT
TRBJ1-1	.	TRBV9	.	CASSAMPTGFGNTEAFF	TGTGCCAGCAGCGCGATGCCAACAGGGTTTGGGAACACTGAAGCTTTCTTT
TRBJ2-5	TRBD2	TRBV20-1	few	CSATQLARETQYF	TGCAGTGCTACCCAACTAGCGCGGGAGACCCAGTACTTC
TRBJ2-3	.	TRBV5-6	few	CASSSTGIWTDTQYF	TGTGCCAGCAGCTCTACAGGGATATGGACAGATACGCAGTATTTT
TRBJ2-7	.	TRBV7-2	.	CASSLAHLEGYEQYF	TGTGCCAGCAGCTTAGCCCACCTGGAGGGCTACGAGCAGTACTTC
TRBJ2-3	TRBD2	TRBV4-2	many	CASSLGGGTSTDTQYF	TGTGCCAGCAGCCTGGGCGGGGGGACTAGCACAGATACGCAGTATTTT
TRBJ2-1	TRBD2	TRBV6-1	few	CASRLLAGVNEQFF	TGTGCCAGCCGTCTCTTAGCGGGGGTTAATGAGCAGTTCTTC
TRBJ2-5	.	TRBV10-3	.	CAISNGPNGETQYF	TGTGCCATCAGCAACGGACCGAACGGGGAGACCCAGTACTTC
TRBJ2-3	TRBD1	TRBV10-3	.	CAISPKGQGSTDTQYF	TGTGCCATCAGTCCCAAGGGACAGGGAAGCACAGATACGCAGTATTTT
TRBJ2-6	TRBD1	TRBV2	few	CASRRVTGGRSGANVLTF	TGTGCCAGCCGACGAGTGACAGGGGGCCGCTCTGGGGCCAACGTCCTGACTTTC
TRBJ1-2	.	TRBV7-2	once	CASSLGFGDLYGYTF	TGTGCCAGCAGCTTAGGTTTCGGTGATCTGTATGGCTACACCTTC
TRBJ2-5	.	TRBV29-1	few	CSVAGYQETQYF	TGCAGCGTTGCCGGTTACCAAGAGACCCAGTACTTC
TRBJ1-1	TRBD1	TRBV18	few	CASSSQTGIGTEAFF	TGTGCCAGCTCATCCCAGACAGGGATTGGCACTGAAGCTTTCTTT
TRBJ1-3	TRBD1	TRBV5-5	few	CASSGRTGAGNTIYF	TGTGCCAGCAGCGGACGGACAGGGGCAGGAAACACCATATATTTT
TRBJ2-7	.	TRBV5-6	.	CASRVAGARYEQYF	TGTGCCAGCAGAGTTGCAGGGGCCCGCTACGAGCAGTACTTC
TRBJ2-5	TRBD1	TRBV24-1	.	CATSDRGRETQYF	TGTGCCACCAGTGACAGGGGGAGAGAGACCCAGTACTTC
TRBJ2-7	.	TRBV27	few	CASTPGYFQPYEQYF	TGTGCCAGCACCCCCGGCTACTTCCAACCCTACGAGCAGTACTTC
TRBJ2-1	.	TRBV2	few	CASSVQGWSYNEQFF	TGTGCCAGCAGCGTACAAGGTTGGTCCTACAATGAGCAGTTCTTC
TRBJ1-6	.	TRBV7-9	.	CASSPDGPSPLHF	TGTGCCAGCAGCCCCGACGGGCCCTCACCCCTCCACTTT
TRBJ1-3	.	TRBV6-5	.	CASRMGLDSGNTIYF	TGTGCCAGCAGGATGGGACTGGACTCTGGAAACACCATATATTTT
TRBJ1-1	TRBD1	TRBV5-1	.	CASSFQGVTEAFF	TGCGCCAGCAGTTTCCAGGGGGTGACTGAAGCTTTCTTT
TRBJ2-3	.	TRBV5-1	.	CASSKGQSADTQYF	TGCGCCAGCAGTAAGGGGCAGTCGGCAGATACGCAGTATTTT
TRBJ2-7	TRBD2	TRBV7-9	few	CASSSRGGSHEQYF	TGTGCCAGCAGCAGCCGGGGGGGGAGCCACGAGCAGTACTTC
TRBJ2-1	TRBD2	TRBV7-2	.	CASSMTSGGAREQFF	TGTGCCAGCAGCATGACTAGCGGGGGGGCGAGAGAGCAGTTCTTC
TRBJ2-1	TRBD1	TRBV14	few	CASNAGTVYNEQFF	TGTGCCAGCAACGCCGGGACAGTATACAATGAGCAGTTCTTC
TRBJ2-1	.	TRBV5-1	.	CASSLVPGDLNEQFF	TGCGCCAGCAGCTTGGTTCCGGGGGATTTAAATGAGCAGTTCTTC
TRBJ1-5	.	TRBV6-2/TRBV6-3	few	CASSNPRRYNQPQHF	TGTGCCAGCAGCAACCCTAGACGGTACAATCAGCCCCAGCATTTT
TRBJ2-3	.	TRBV4-3	.	CASSQGTVRTDTQYF	TGCGCCAGCAGCCAGGGGACTGTCCGCACAGATACGCAGTATTTT
TRBJ1-1	.	TRBV9	.	CASSVVAGTTEAFF	TGTGCCAGCAGCGTAGTGGCAGGGACCACTGAAGCTTTCTTT
TRBJ2-3	.	TRBV5-6	.	CASSLRQDFTDTQYF	TGTGCCAGCAGCTTAAGGCAGGACTTCACAGATACGCAGTATTTT
TRBJ1-5	.	TRBV12-3/TRBV12-4	.	CASSFWGVTQPQHF	TGTGCCAGCAGTTTTTGGGGAGTCACTCAGCCCCAGCATTTT
TRBJ1-1	TRBD1	TRBV6-5	.	CARGQGLNTEAFF	TGTGCCAGGGGACAGGGGTTGAACACTGAAGCTTTCTTT
TRBJ2-2	.	TRBV24-1	.	CATSATGTPSNTGELFF	TGTGCCACCAGCGCTACCGGGACACCCTCGAACACCGGGGAGCTGTTTTTT
TRBJ2-5	TRBD2	TRBV6-2/TRBV6-3	.	CASSYRLAGGRETQYF	TGTGCCAGCAGTTACCGACTAGCGGGGGGCAGGGAGACCCAGTACTTC
TRBJ1-5	.	TRBV6-2/TRBV6-3	.	CASSYADISPRQPQHF	TGTGCCAGCAGTTACGCGGACATCAGCCCTCGGCAGCCCCAGCATTTT
TRBJ2-5	.	TRBV10-3	few	CAIGGPQETQYF	TGTGCCATCGGGGGGCCGCAAGAGACCCAGTACTTC
TRBJ2-3	TRBD2	TRBV20-1	.	CSASIAGGLTRTDTQYF	TGCAGTGCTTCTATCGCGGGGGGCCTTACTCGCACAGATACGCAGTATTTT
TRBJ2-5	.	TRBV18	few	CASSPGVAETQYF	TGTGCCAGCTCACCAGGGGTTGCGGAGACCCAGTACTTC
TRBJ1-2	TRBD1	TRBV4-1	many	CASSQVRDSNYGYTF	TGCGCCAGCAGCCAAGTTCGGGACAGTAACTATGGCTACACCTTC
TRBJ1-3	.	TRBV10-3	.	CATRESSGNTIYF	TGTGCCACCCGAGAGAGCTCTGGAAACACCATATATTTT
TRBJ1-2	.	TRBV21-1	.	CASTFRTGAYGYTF	TGTGCCAGCACCTTCCGGACAGGCGCCTATGGCTACACCTTC
TRBJ2-7	.	TRBV7-9	many	CASSRGTSYEQYF	TGTGCCAGCAGCCGTGGGACTTCCTACGAGCAGTACTTC
TRBJ1-1	.	TRBV12-3/TRBV12-4	.	CASSFSSNTEAFF	TGTGCCAGCAGTTTCTCGAGCAACACTGAAGCTTTCTTT
TRBJ1-6	.	TRBV30	once	CARGEEGSPLHF	TGTGCCCGAGGGGAAGAAGGTTCACCCCTCCACTTT
TRBJ1-2	.	TRBV24-1	few	CATSAGGGSNYGYTF	TGTGCCACCAGTGCCGGGGGCGGTTCTAACTATGGCTACACCTTC
TRBJ2-3	TRBD1	TRBV10-3	.	CAISDPGTGGSYDTQYF	TGTGCCATCAGTGACCCCGGGACAGGGGGCTCCTATGATACGCAGTATTTT
TRBJ1-1	.	TRBV6-5	few	CASSTQTENTEAFF	TGTGCCAGCAGTACCCAGACAGAGAACACTGAAGCTTTCTTT
TRBJ1-4	.	TRBV28	.	CASSFIDNEKLFF	TGTGCCAGCAGTTTTATAGATAATGAAAAACTGTTTTTT
TRBJ2-3	.	TRBV6-6	.	CASSTPSTDTQYF	TGTGCCAGCAGTACTCCCAGCACAGATACGCAGTATTTT
TRBJ2-4	.	TRBV7-9	.	CASSGRGILLFEAKNIQYF	TGTGCCAGCAGCGGCCGGGGGATCCTCTTATTCGAAGCCAAAAACATTCAGTACTTC
TRBJ2-5	.	TRBV2	few	CASREGTAQETQYF	TGTGCCAGCAGAGAAGGGACGGCCCAAGAGACCCAGTACTTC
TRBJ2-3	TRBD2	TRBV9	.	CASSPQAGGFSSTDTQYF	TGTGCCAGCAGCCCCCAAGCGGGGGGGTTTTCTAGCACAGATACGCAGTATTTT